The 13 T cell receptor beta chains below come from one sample, sequenced in a study of blood T cell repertoires in COVID-19. Clones were read by immunoSEQ multiplex PCR, and TCRdb kept only the in-frame ones, dropping some. The sample carries roughly 230,000 clones, around 84% recorded once. The specimen sequenced was peripheral blood. The receptors were sampled from an elderly woman with COVID-19, enrolled during active disease.

This sequence joins TRBV5-6 and TRBJ1-2; the match to TRBD1 covers 9 bases. The V segment lost 4 bases and the J segment 7 bases; nucleotides outside the gene matches: 8. The length of the CDR3 is 14 residues. The germline gives CDR1 SGHDT, CDR2 YYEEEE. CDR3 protein: CASSPMGQGIGYTF. DNA of the CDR3: TGTGCCAGCAGCCCGATGGGACAGGGAATTGGCTACACCTTC.

The gene calls are TRBV6-5 and TRBJ2-7, with a weak D call TRBD2 (5 bases). Germline loops: CDR1 MNHEY, CDR2 SVGAGI. V was trimmed by 7 bases and J by 1 base, leaving 11 bases between them. The CDR3 extends over 13 amino acids. The CDR3 spells CASTRGPSYEQYF. As DNA, the CDR3 is TGTGCCAGCACCCGGGGTCCATCCTACGAGCAGTACTTC.

Comments on this clone: Other nucleotide sequences from this sample produce the same CDR3. CDR3 amino acids: CASSPPGGGNQPQHF. CDR3 DNA sequence: TGTGCCAGCTCACCTCCTGGGGGAGGGAACCAGCCCCAGCATTTT. V and J are TRBV18 and TRBJ1-5; the D gene is possibly TRBD1 (5 bases). Trimming stripped 3 bases from V and 7 bases from J, with 16 bases between. Looked up from germline, CDR1 is KGHSH and CDR2 is LQKENI. The CDR3 has 15 amino acids.

The chain recombines TRBV4-3 with TRBJ2-5; 10 positions match TRBD2. The V and J ends lost 2 bases and 5 bases, in that order; junction bases with no gene match: 8. The germline V gene has CDR1 LGHNA and CDR2 YSLEER. This CDR3 is 16 amino acids long. CDR3 region: CASSQSPGLASETQYF. The CDR3 DNA sequence: TGCGCCAGCAGCCAATCTCCGGGACTAGCGTCGGAGACCCAGTACTTC.

This chain joins TRBV11-1 and TRBJ1-1, with a weak D call TRBD1 (6 bases). The germline V and J ends were trimmed by 8 bases and 5 bases, with 18 bases remaining between them. The CDR3 consists of 14 residues. From germline, CDR1 is SGHAT and CDR2 FQDESV (reference sequence). DNA for the CDR3: TGTGCCAGCTCCCGCAGGGGTGACGGAACTGAAGCTTTCTTT. Translating it yields CASSRRGDGTEAFF.

The chain carries TRBV7-2 and TRBJ1-1, with D maybe TRBD1 (5 bases). This CDR3 region has 11 residues. V was shortened by 5 bases and J by 11 bases, with 12 bases between the two germline ends. CDR1 is SGHTA and CDR2 is FQGNSA in the germline V gene. CDR3 sequence: CASSNRGSAFF. Here the CDR3 DNA reads TGTGCCAGCAGCAATCGGGGGAGCGCTTTCTTT.

This clone is a singleton in its sample. The J gene is TRBJ1-2, the V gene TRBV18, with D possibly being TRBD1 (6 bases). Germline V CDR1 and CDR2: KGHSH, LQKENI. V lost 4 bases and J lost 6, with 18 bases in between. The CDR3 runs 15 residues. CDR3 nucleotides: TGTGCCAGCTCACGCGTCCGGGACACCGGCAATGGCTACACCTTC. Protein: CASSRVRDTGNGYTF. Using reference TRBV18 and TRBJ1-2 for the parts outside the CDR3, the full variable domain is NAGVMQNPRHLVRRRGQEARLRCSPMKGHSHVYWYRQLPEEGLKFMVYLQKENIIDESGMPKERFSAEFPKEGPSILRIQQVVRGDSAAYFCASSRVRDTGNGYTFGSGTRLTVV.

The V and J genes are TRBV2 and TRBJ1-4, with 7 bases identical to TRBD1. CDR3 length equals 15 residues. V lost 6 bases to trimming and J lost 3 bases; unmatched junction nucleotides: 7. CDR1 is SNHLY, CDR2 FYNNEI, per germline. The CDR3 DNA follows: TGTGCCAGCAGGCTAACAGGGGTGCCTAATGAAAAACTGTTTTTT. Amino acids: CASRLTGVPNEKLFF.

The gene calls are TRBV5-1 and TRBJ1-1; 7 bases are shared with TRBD1. Losses at the gene ends were 2 bases for V and 5 bases for J; bases not matched to a gene: 6. The germline V gene has CDR1 SGHRS and CDR2 YFSETQ. The CDR3 has 14 residues. The CDR3 nucleotides read TGCGCCAGCAGCTTTGGACAGGCGAGGACTGAAGCTTTCTTT. It translates to CASSFGQARTEAFF.

The chain couples TRBV5-1 to TRBJ2-1; D uncertain. Trimming left V 0 bases short and J 5 bases short, with 12 bases between. Germline CDR1 and CDR2: SGHRS and YFSETQ. CDR3 length: 15 residues. The CDR3 DNA reads TGCGCCAGCAGCTTGGAGCCCCCTCCGAACAATGAGCAGTTCTTC. This gives the protein CASSLEPPPNNEQFF.

Comments on this clone: The junction shows a germline mismatch at one end, possibly a read error. The V call is TRBV7-9, the J call TRBJ1-6; TRBD1 is a possible D gene (6 bases). CDR1 is SEHNR and CDR2 is FQNEAQ in the germline V gene (reference sequence). The CDR3 sequence is 15 residues long. As DNA, the CDR3 is TGTGCCAGCACCTTAAGGGGGGGGCTTGGGTCACCCCTCCACTTT. Its translation is CASTLRGGLGSPLHF.

The chain joins TRBV6-5 to TRBJ1-6, with 7 bases lining up with TRBD1. Germline V gene sequence: CDR1 MNHEY, CDR2 SVGAGI. The CDR3 is 13 residues long. Trimming removed 10 bases from V and 9 bases from J; junction bases left unmatched: 9. CDR3 in amino acids: CATQTGFGSPLHF. The CDR3 coding sequence is TGTGCCACTCAGACAGGGTTTGGTTCACCCCTCCACTTT.

The genes are TRBV28 and TRBJ2-7; maybe TRBD1 (6 bases). V dropped 7 bases and J dropped 2 bases, with 12 bases sitting between them. CDR3 size: 13 residues. In germline, CDR1 is MDHEN, CDR2 SYDVKM. The CDR3 region has the DNA TGTGCCAGCATGGTGGGGGCAACCTACGAGCAGTACTTC. Protein sequence: CASMVGATYEQYF.